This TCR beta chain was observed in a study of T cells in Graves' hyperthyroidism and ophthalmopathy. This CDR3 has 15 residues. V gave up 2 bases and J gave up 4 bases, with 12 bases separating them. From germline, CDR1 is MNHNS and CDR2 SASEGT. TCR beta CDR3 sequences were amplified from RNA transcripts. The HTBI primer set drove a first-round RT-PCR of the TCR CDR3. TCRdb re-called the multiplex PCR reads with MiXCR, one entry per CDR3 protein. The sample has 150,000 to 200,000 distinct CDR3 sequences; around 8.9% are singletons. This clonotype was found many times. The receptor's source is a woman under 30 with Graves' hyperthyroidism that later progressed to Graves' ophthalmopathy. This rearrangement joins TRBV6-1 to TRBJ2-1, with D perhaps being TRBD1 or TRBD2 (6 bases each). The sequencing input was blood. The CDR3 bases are TGTGCCAGCAGTGAACTGGGGGGCGGATACAATGAGCAGTTCTTC. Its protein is CASSELGGGYNEQFF.